This T cell receptor beta chain was observed in a study of CXCR3-negative and CXCR3-positive naive CD8 T cells. Naive cells were sorted as CD45RO-, CCR7+, CD27+ and CD95-. This clonotype is deemed medium-sized by its frequency. Antigen: not known. The study, taken as a whole, reports: More hydrophobic TRB CDR3s were found in CXCR3-positive naive cells than in CXCR3-negative naive cells. Memory cells diverged, while naive CXCR3-positive and CXCR3-negative cells had similar TRBV-TRBJ usage.

UMI-labeled 5' RACE TRB cDNA libraries were prepared from the cells. With the 5' RACE reads reprocessed, TCRdb shows one record per CDR3 protein and no DNA. The listing records roughly 24,000 distinct CDR3 sequences. The CDR3 is 12 residues long. Looked up from germline, CDR1 is KGHSH and CDR2 is LQKENI. The chain links TRBV18 to TRBJ1-1; TCRdb selects TRBD1, and the lack of DNA leaves this call unchecked. Sequencing input: naive CXCR3- CD8+ T cells from blood. Subset: CD45RO-CCR7+CD27+CD95- naive CD8+ T cells lacking CXCR3 (TNR3-). The TCR comes from a human donor in good health. Some clones in this sample may be carry-over from other donors' samples. This CDR3 is CASSPRGAEAFF.